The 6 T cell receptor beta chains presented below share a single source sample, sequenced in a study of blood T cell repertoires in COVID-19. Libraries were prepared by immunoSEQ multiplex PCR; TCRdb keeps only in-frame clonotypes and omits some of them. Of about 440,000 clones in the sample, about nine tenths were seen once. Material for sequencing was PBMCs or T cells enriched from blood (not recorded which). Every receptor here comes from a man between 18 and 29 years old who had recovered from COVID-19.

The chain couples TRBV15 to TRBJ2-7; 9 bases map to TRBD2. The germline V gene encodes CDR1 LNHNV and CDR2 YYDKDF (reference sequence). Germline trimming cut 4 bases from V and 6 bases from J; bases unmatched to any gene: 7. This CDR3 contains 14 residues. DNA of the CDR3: TGTGCCACCAGCACCCGTAGCGGGAGCCCCGAGCAGTACTTC. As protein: CATSTRSGSPEQYF. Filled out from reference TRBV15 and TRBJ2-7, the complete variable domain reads DAMVIQNPRYQVTQFGKPVTLSCSQTLNHNVMYWYQQKSSQAPKLLFHYYDKDFNNEADTPDNFQSRRPNTSFCFLDIRSPGLGDTAMYLCATSTRSGSPEQYFGPGTRLTVT.

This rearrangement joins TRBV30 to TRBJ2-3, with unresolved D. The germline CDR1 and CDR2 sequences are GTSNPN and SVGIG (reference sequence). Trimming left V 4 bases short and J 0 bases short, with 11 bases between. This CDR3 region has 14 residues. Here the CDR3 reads CAWKFQTSTDTQYF. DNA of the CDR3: TGTGCCTGGAAGTTCCAGACTAGCACAGATACGCAGTATTTT.

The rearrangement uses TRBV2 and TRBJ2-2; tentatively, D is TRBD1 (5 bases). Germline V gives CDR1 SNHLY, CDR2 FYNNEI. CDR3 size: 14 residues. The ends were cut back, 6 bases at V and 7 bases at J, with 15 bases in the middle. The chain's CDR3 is CASRIRVSGGELFF. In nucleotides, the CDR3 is TGTGCCAGCAGGATCAGGGTGTCTGGCGGGGAGCTGTTTTTT.

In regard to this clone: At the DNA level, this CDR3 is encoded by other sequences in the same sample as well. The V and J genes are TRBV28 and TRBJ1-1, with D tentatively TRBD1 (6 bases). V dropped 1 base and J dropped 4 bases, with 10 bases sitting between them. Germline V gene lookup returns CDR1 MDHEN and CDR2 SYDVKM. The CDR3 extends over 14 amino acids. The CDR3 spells CASSLSQGLTEAFF. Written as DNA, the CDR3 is TGTGCCAGCAGTTTATCTCAGGGGCTCACTGAAGCTTTCTTT.

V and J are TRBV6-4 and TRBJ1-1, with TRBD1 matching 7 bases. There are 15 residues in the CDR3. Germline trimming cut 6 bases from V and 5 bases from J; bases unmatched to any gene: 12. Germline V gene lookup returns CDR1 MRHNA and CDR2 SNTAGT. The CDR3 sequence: CASRNEGQLGTEAFF. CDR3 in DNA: TGTGCCAGCAGAAATGAGGGACAGCTGGGGACTGAAGCTTTCTTT.

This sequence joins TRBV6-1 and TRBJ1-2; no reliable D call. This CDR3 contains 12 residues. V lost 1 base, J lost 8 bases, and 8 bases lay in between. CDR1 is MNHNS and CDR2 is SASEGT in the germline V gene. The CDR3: CASSEDVVGYTF. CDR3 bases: TGTGCCAGCAGTGAAGATGTAGTCGGCTACACCTTC.